This T cell receptor beta chain came from a study of blood T cell repertoires in COVID-19. Overall study context: Some COVID-19 samples were acute and others convalescent; all came from the United States, Italy and Spain.

Profiling relied on immunoSEQ multiplex PCR, and the TCRdb table lists in-frame clones only, not all of them. The top ten hold about 0.66% of the sample, which has around 200,000 clones, around 90% seen once. The clonotype comes from a man aged 45 to 65 with acute or convalescent COVID-19. The sample was peripheral blood.

The CDR3 reads CASSPGLAGHTGELFF. The CDR3 DNA sequence: TGTGCCAGCAGCCCCGGACTAGCGGGACATACCGGGGAGCTGTTTTTT. The rearrangement uses TRBV2 and TRBJ2-2, with 12 bases that match TRBD2. In germline, CDR1 is SNHLY, CDR2 FYNNEI. The trim removed 6 bases at V and 5 bases at J, leaving 7 bases unmatched. The CDR3 consists of 16 residues.